This is a list of T cell receptor beta chains from one sample in a study of response to subunit inactivated influenza vaccine. Each CDR3 protein gets one entry after TCRdb re-called the RT-PCR reads with MiXCR. The sample yields roughly 700,000 distinct CDR3 sequences, approximately 14% seen once. Here the sequenced sample was PBMCs from blood, taken approximately 15 days before vaccination. These receptors were taken from a man aged 45 to 65 who received an inactivated influenza vaccine. Both conserved end residues are trimmed from each CDR3. Each record gives: CDR3 protein, J gene, V gene.

cdr3_aa: SAFPGGTTDGYT; j_call: TRBJ1-2; v_call: TRBV20-1
cdr3_aa: ASSLASGAYTGELF; j_call: TRBJ2-2; v_call: TRBV12-3/TRBV12-4
cdr3_aa: ASSQGTGNVYGYT; j_call: TRBJ1-2; v_call: TRBV7-8
cdr3_aa: ASSQSDRLETQY; j_call: TRBJ2-5; v_call: TRBV23-1
cdr3_aa: ASSFVLGGAGELF; j_call: TRBJ2-2; v_call: TRBV7-2
cdr3_aa: ASSEPGSTDTQY; j_call: TRBJ2-3; v_call: TRBV10-2
cdr3_aa: ASSQEVGVNQPQH; j_call: TRBJ1-5; v_call: TRBV4-2
cdr3_aa: SVEGRLAGGTYEQY; j_call: TRBJ2-7; v_call: TRBV29-1
cdr3_aa: AITNLPDLGTQY; j_call: TRBJ2-3; v_call: TRBV10-3
cdr3_aa: SARSSGYTEAF; j_call: TRBJ1-1; v_call: TRBV20-1
cdr3_aa: ASSAGTSAFYEQY; j_call: TRBJ2-7; v_call: TRBV7-2
cdr3_aa: SVDTGPGLSGNTIY; j_call: TRBJ1-3; v_call: TRBV29-1
cdr3_aa: ASSLLGGTGQGDEQF; j_call: TRBJ2-1; v_call: TRBV7-6
cdr3_aa: ASAREGPDTGELF; j_call: TRBJ2-2; v_call: TRBV2
cdr3_aa: ASKGAAMNTEAF; j_call: TRBJ1-1; v_call: TRBV6-1
cdr3_aa: ASSIGQGSNQPQH; j_call: TRBJ1-5; v_call: TRBV19
cdr3_aa: ASMFLPTAGSYEQY; j_call: TRBJ2-7; v_call: TRBV27
cdr3_aa: ASTQGAPNTEAF; j_call: TRBJ1-1; v_call: TRBV12-3/TRBV12-4
cdr3_aa: ASSLGDGNQPQH; j_call: TRBJ1-5; v_call: TRBV12-3/TRBV12-4
cdr3_aa: AITPGLAGANEQF; j_call: TRBJ2-1; v_call: TRBV10-3